A selection of T cell receptor beta chains follows, all from one sample in a study of T-cell reconstitution after alpha-beta-depleted transplantation in children. TCRdb processed the PCR reads anew with MiXCR; each CDR3 protein has one entry. The sample has fewer than 700,000 distinct CDR3 sequences, 10% to 15% seen once. Sample: PBMCs, mostly from graft donor cells, taken 360 days after TCRalphabeta/CD19-depleted stem cell transplant. Source of these receptors: a male patient aged 10 to 17 who had a stem cell transplant for acute myeloid leukemia, so the T cells may come from the graft donor. The CDR3 runs from the conserved cysteine through the conserved F or W. The D gene is left open where the match is weak. Size tells how often a clone was seen (once, few, many) or the class of an expanded clone, and some rows leave it out.

>-|TRBD1|TRBJ2-3|TRBV28
TGTGCCAGCAGTCCCCGACAGGGCCTTGGGAAAGATACGCAGTATTTT
CASSPRQGLGKDTQYF
>-|-|TRBJ2-1|TRBV20-1
TGCAGTGCCTCGATGGACATTCTCAATGAGCAGTTCTTC
CSASMDILNEQFF
>-|-|TRBJ1-2|TRBV20-1
TGCAGTGCTAGTTCCAGCAGGGCCCCCCATGGCTACACCTTC
CSASSSRAPHGYTF
>few|TRBD1|TRBJ2-1|TRBV7-3
TGTGCCAGCAGCCCAGACAGGGATCCCCCCTTTGTTCCAAAGTTCTTC
CASSPDRDPPFVPKFF
>-|-|TRBJ2-7|TRBV7-9
TGTGCCAGCAGCTCTGCGGGGTTCTACGAGCAGTACTTC
CASSSAGFYEQYF
>-|TRBD1|TRBJ2-7|TRBV18
TGTGCCAGCTCACCACTGGGACAGGTACCTCTCTACGAGCAGTACTTC
CASSPLGQVPLYEQYF
>many|-|TRBJ2-5|TRBV28
TGTGCCAGCACCCAGAGGACAGTTAAAGAGACCCAGTACTTC
CASTQRTVKETQYF
>many|TRBD2|TRBJ2-1|TRBV6-5
TGTGCCAGCAGTTACTCTATTGGGCGGGAGACCTACAATGAGCAGTTCTTC
CASSYSIGRETYNEQFF
>-|TRBD1|TRBJ2-2|TRBV24-1
TGTGCCACCTCTACGCGGACAGGGGGCACCGGGGAGCTGTTTTTT
CATSTRTGGTGELFF
>-|-|TRBJ2-7|TRBV14
TGTGCCAGCAGCCAAATTGGGAAAATATCCTACGAGCAGTACTTC
CASSQIGKISYEQYF
>-|TRBD2|TRBJ2-1|TRBV29-1
TGCAGCGCCGGGACTAGCGGGTGGTCCTACAATGAGCAGTTCTTC
CSAGTSGWSYNEQFF
>many|TRBD1|TRBJ2-3|TRBV29-1
TGCAGCGTTGAAGCAGGGGGTCGCATTGTAGATACGCAGTATTTT
CSVEAGGRIVDTQYF
>-|TRBD2|TRBJ2-1|TRBV7-3
TGTGCCAGCAGCTCATTAGCGGGAGTATATAGGAATGAGCAGTTCTTC
CASSSLAGVYRNEQFF
>-|-|TRBJ1-3|TRBV3-1
TGTGCCAGCAGCCTGAAGAATGTGCTGGGGGCAGTCCAGACTTCTGGAAACACCATATATTTT
CASSLKNVLGAVQTSGNTIYF
>-|-|TRBJ2-1|TRBV5-1
TGCGCCAGCAGCTTGGGAGCGGGCCCCATGAAAAGGAGCTCCTACAATGAGCAGTTCTTC
CASSLGAGPMKRSSYNEQFF
>many|TRBD2|TRBJ2-1|TRBV10-3
TGTGCCATCAGTCTTTCAGTTCTAGCGGGCCACAATGAGCAGTTCTTC
CAISLSVLAGHNEQFF
>few|TRBD2|TRBJ2-1|TRBV7-9
TGTGTAGGCGGGAGGAGCGACAATGAGCAGTTCTTC
CVGGRSDNEQFF
>few|TRBD2|TRBJ2-1|TRBV9
TGTGCCAGCAGCGTAGTGGCTAGCGGGACTAATGAGCAGTTCTTC
CASSVVASGTNEQFF
>few|-|TRBJ1-2|TRBV12-3/TRBV12-4
TGTGCCAGCAGTTTAGCCAGGGCTTACGATGGCTACACCTTC
CASSLARAYDGYTF
>-|-|TRBJ2-3|TRBV7-2
TGTGCCAGCATCCCCAGGGGTGGGCTAGCGGGCACAGATACGCAGTATTTT
CASIPRGGLAGTDTQYF
>-|-|TRBJ2-1|TRBV7-2
TGTGCCAGCAGGACAGAGGGCACGGGTTTGGCCTATGAGCAGTTCTTC
CASRTEGTGLAYEQFF
>few|-|TRBJ1-2|TRBV27
TGTGCCAGCAGTTTAATGGGGGACAGCTACACCTTC
CASSLMGDSYTF
>few|TRBD2|TRBJ2-2|TRBV18
TGTGCCAGCTCACCAGCGACTAGCGGATCCACCGGGGAGCTGTTTTTT
CASSPATSGSTGELFF
>few|TRBD1|TRBJ2-5|TRBV6-1
TGTGCCAGCAAGCGGACAGGAGGAGGACAAGAGACCCAGTACTTC
CASKRTGGGQETQYF
>-|-|TRBJ2-7|TRBV20-1
TGCAGTGCTAGAGATCTTGAACTAGTGTACGAGCAGTACTTC
CSARDLELVYEQYF
>-|-|TRBJ2-7|TRBV11-3
TGTGCCAGCAGCTCATGGGGCTCTCACGAGCAGTACTTC
CASSSWGSHEQYF
>few|-|TRBJ1-5|TRBV4-3
TGCGCCAGCAGCCAAGGGGTAGGGGACGGCAATCAGCCCCAGCATTTT
CASSQGVGDGNQPQHF
>many|-|TRBJ1-1|TRBV5-1
TGCGCCAGCAGCCCTGGCGGGGAGGCCACTGAAGCTTTCTTT
CASSPGGEATEAFF
>-|TRBD2|TRBJ2-4|TRBV6-2/TRBV6-3
TGTGCCAGCAGTCGTGGACTAGCGGGAGCCAAAAACATTCAGTACTTC
CASSRGLAGAKNIQYF
>-|-|TRBJ1-2|TRBV7-8
TGTGCCAGCAGCTTATTGGCAGCCCTCGAGTATGGCTACACCTTC
CASSLLAALEYGYTF
>many|TRBD1|TRBJ2-4|TRBV11-1
TGTGCCAGCAGCTTATTAAGGACAGGGGCCGATCTAGCCAAAAACATTCAGTACTTC
CASSLLRTGADLAKNIQYF
>many|TRBD1|TRBJ2-7|TRBV18
TGTGCCAGCTCACTGACAGGGGGCGACGAGCAGTACTTC
CASSLTGGDEQYF
>few|-|TRBJ2-5|TRBV28
TGTGCCAGCAGCCCACCAAGGAAAATACCGGAGACCCAGTACTTC
CASSPPRKIPETQYF
>few|-|TRBJ2-5|TRBV6-2/TRBV6-3
TGTGCCAGCAGTTATCTGGGAGCTGGTTTGGAGACCCAGTACTTC
CASSYLGAGLETQYF
>-|-|TRBJ2-3|TRBV5-1
TGCGCCAGTTATGTTGGTGTGACGACAGATACGCAGTATTTT
CASYVGVTTDTQYF
>few|TRBD2|TRBJ2-3|TRBV12-3/TRBV12-4
TGTGCCAGCAGTTTAGCCCTAGCGGGAGCGCGAGATACGCAGTATTTT
CASSLALAGARDTQYF
>few|TRBD2|TRBJ2-5|TRBV29-1
TGCAGCGTTGAAAGGCTAGCGGAAGAGACCCAGTACTTC
CSVERLAEETQYF
>-|TRBD2|TRBJ2-1|TRBV6-1
TGTGCCAGCAGTCGATTCCCCGGGACTAGCGGGTCTAGTGAGCAGTTCTTC
CASSRFPGTSGSSEQFF
>-|-|TRBJ2-1|TRBV7-8
TGTGCCAGCAGCTCTAAACTGGGATACAATGAGCAGTTCTTC
CASSSKLGYNEQFF
>few|-|TRBJ1-1|TRBV11-2
TGTGCCAGCAGCTTAGTGGGTGGCCTCGTTGACAGGTCCTTTGAAGCTTTCTTT
CASSLVGGLVDRSFEAFF
>-|TRBD2|TRBJ2-7|TRBV7-2
TGTGCCAGCAGCTACCATGGACTAGGCGGGAGCTCCTACGAGCAGTACTTC
CASSYHGLGGSSYEQYF